The rows below give T cell receptor beta chains drawn from one sample of a study of blood T cells in healthy people across ages. MiXCR, applied by TCRdb to the 5' RACE reads, yields one record per CDR3 protein. Among hundreds of thousands of distinct CDR3 sequences listed, roughly 32% were seen once. Sample: blood. The receptors here all came from an elderly woman in good health. CDR3s include the opening cysteine and the closing phenylalanine or tryptophan. Each record gives: clone size, CDR3 length, J gene, D gene, V gene, CDR3 DNA, CDR3 protein. D genes are given only for firm matches. For some rows the clone size is stated as once, few or many, or as a class when expanded; others skip it.

clone size: many; CDR3 length: 12; J gene: TRBJ2-5; D gene: .; V gene: TRBV30; CDR3 DNA: TGTGCCTGGAGTGTAACCCAAGGGACCCAGTACTTC; CDR3 protein: CAWSVTQGTQYF
clone size: few; CDR3 length: 12; J gene: TRBJ1-4; D gene: .; V gene: TRBV28; CDR3 DNA: TGTGCCAGCGGGGTGCGCCGGGAAAAACTGTTTTTT; CDR3 protein: CASGVRREKLFF
clone size: .; CDR3 length: 16; J gene: TRBJ2-7; D gene: .; V gene: TRBV7-6; CDR3 DNA: TGTGCCAGCAGCCCCTTACCGGGACGGGTATCCTACGAGCAGTACTTC; CDR3 protein: CASSPLPGRVSYEQYF
clone size: .; CDR3 length: 15; J gene: TRBJ2-3; D gene: .; V gene: TRBV7-3; CDR3 DNA: TGTGCCAGCAGCTTACTGGCCGGGTTTTCAGATACGCAGTATTTT; CDR3 protein: CASSLLAGFSDTQYF
clone size: many; CDR3 length: 13; J gene: TRBJ1-6; D gene: TRBD1; V gene: TRBV6-5; CDR3 DNA: TGTGCCAGCCGGGACAGGACTAATTCACCCCTCCACTTT; CDR3 protein: CASRDRTNSPLHF
clone size: few; CDR3 length: 15; J gene: TRBJ1-2; D gene: .; V gene: TRBV5-1; CDR3 DNA: TGCGCCAGCAGCTTGGCTCCGGGGCAGGAATATGGCTACACCTTC; CDR3 protein: CASSLAPGQEYGYTF
clone size: many; CDR3 length: 12; J gene: TRBJ2-1; D gene: .; V gene: TRBV3-1; CDR3 DNA: TGTGCCAGCAGCTCAACATACAATGAGCAGTTCTTC; CDR3 protein: CASSSTYNEQFF
clone size: .; CDR3 length: 17; J gene: TRBJ2-3; D gene: TRBD2; V gene: TRBV2; CDR3 DNA: TGTGCCAGCAGAACCGCCTATAGGGGACTAGCCAACCATACGCAGTATTTT; CDR3 protein: CASRTAYRGLANHTQYF
clone size: few; CDR3 length: 19; J gene: TRBJ2-5; D gene: TRBD2; V gene: TRBV24-1; CDR3 DNA: TGTGCCACCAGTGATCGTAGCGGGGGGCGGAACGGGAGAGAAGAGACCCAGTACTTC; CDR3 protein: CATSDRSGGRNGREETQYF
clone size: many; CDR3 length: 19; J gene: TRBJ2-7; D gene: TRBD2; V gene: TRBV7-8; CDR3 DNA: TGTGCCAGCAGCCCCCGAACCCTAGCGGGGGGGCGATCCAAATACGAGCAGTACTTC; CDR3 protein: CASSPRTLAGGRSKYEQYF
clone size: .; CDR3 length: 13; J gene: TRBJ2-7; D gene: .; V gene: TRBV9; CDR3 DNA: TGTGCCAGCAGCACCCGAGGAGGTTACGAGCAGTACTTC; CDR3 protein: CASSTRGGYEQYF
clone size: many; CDR3 length: 11; J gene: TRBJ1-6; D gene: .; V gene: TRBV25-1; CDR3 DNA: TGTGCCAGCAGTGCTGGTTCACCCCTCCACTTT; CDR3 protein: CASSAGSPLHF
clone size: .; CDR3 length: 12; J gene: TRBJ2-5; D gene: TRBD2; V gene: TRBV29-1; CDR3 DNA: TGCAGCTCTAGGACTAGCGCTCATGAGCAGTACTTC; CDR3 protein: CSSRTSAHEQYF
clone size: few; CDR3 length: 11; J gene: TRBJ1-1; D gene: .; V gene: TRBV10-3; CDR3 DNA: TGTGCCATCAGTAGGGACGGAGAAGCTTTCTTT; CDR3 protein: CAISRDGEAFF
clone size: few; CDR3 length: 14; J gene: TRBJ1-1; D gene: .; V gene: TRBV4-3; CDR3 DNA: TGCGCCAGCAGCCAAGGAGGGTTCGGGACTGAAGCTTTCTTT; CDR3 protein: CASSQGGFGTEAFF
clone size: many; CDR3 length: 18; J gene: TRBJ2-3; D gene: .; V gene: TRBV9; CDR3 DNA: TGTGCCAGCGGCTTGGGACCTCGCCGGGCCTCTTCGTCAGATACGCAGTATTTT; CDR3 protein: CASGLGPRRASSSDTQYF
clone size: many; CDR3 length: 16; J gene: TRBJ2-1; D gene: TRBD1; V gene: TRBV4-2; CDR3 DNA: TGTGCCAGCAGCCCACTGGATCCAGGGGGACAGGATGAGCAGTTCTTC; CDR3 protein: CASSPLDPGGQDEQFF
clone size: many; CDR3 length: 12; J gene: TRBJ2-7; D gene: .; V gene: TRBV6-5; CDR3 DNA: TGTGCCAGCAGTTCCCACAAATACGAGCAGTACTTC; CDR3 protein: CASSSHKYEQYF
clone size: few; CDR3 length: 17; J gene: TRBJ2-3; D gene: TRBD2; V gene: TRBV5-6; CDR3 DNA: TGTGCCAGCAGCCAGGATTGGCGGGGGACTAGCACAGATACGCAGTATTTT; CDR3 protein: CASSQDWRGTSTDTQYF
clone size: .; CDR3 length: 16; J gene: TRBJ2-4; D gene: TRBD1; V gene: TRBV4-1; CDR3 DNA: TGCGCCAGCAGCCAACTGGACAGGGCGCCCAAAAACATTCAGTACTTC; CDR3 protein: CASSQLDRAPKNIQYF
clone size: .; CDR3 length: 16; J gene: TRBJ2-2; D gene: .; V gene: TRBV6-1; CDR3 DNA: TGTGCCAGCAGCCTCGAACAGGGTCTGGACACCGGGGAGCTGTTTTTT; CDR3 protein: CASSLEQGLDTGELFF
clone size: .; CDR3 length: 16; J gene: TRBJ2-5; D gene: .; V gene: TRBV6-1; CDR3 DNA: TGTGCCAGCAGTGAAGCATACAGGGGGGGCCCCTACGAGCAGTGCTTC; CDR3 protein: CASSEAYRGGPYEQCF
clone size: many; CDR3 length: 16; J gene: TRBJ2-1; D gene: TRBD1; V gene: TRBV7-8; CDR3 DNA: TGTGCCAGCAGCCCCGGGTTTATGGCAGGGGGTAATGAGCAGTTCTTC; CDR3 protein: CASSPGFMAGGNEQFF
clone size: .; CDR3 length: 16; J gene: TRBJ2-7; D gene: TRBD2; V gene: TRBV20-1; CDR3 DNA: TGCGGTGCTGGACCACCACGAGCGGGACTTACCTACGAGCAGTACTTC; CDR3 protein: CGAGPPRAGLTYEQYF
clone size: many; CDR3 length: 12; J gene: TRBJ1-1; D gene: .; V gene: TRBV6-6; CDR3 DNA: TGTGCCAGCAGTGGGGCAGTTCTCTGGGCTTTCTTT; CDR3 protein: CASSGAVLWAFF
clone size: .; CDR3 length: 12; J gene: TRBJ2-1; D gene: .; V gene: TRBV29-1; CDR3 DNA: TGCAGCGTTGACCCCACAGAGAATGAGCAGTTCTTC; CDR3 protein: CSVDPTENEQFF
clone size: .; CDR3 length: 11; J gene: TRBJ1-6; D gene: .; V gene: TRBV6-2/TRBV6-3; CDR3 DNA: TGTGCCAGCGCCTCGGGGTCACCCCTCCACTTT; CDR3 protein: CASASGSPLHF
clone size: many; CDR3 length: 13; J gene: TRBJ2-7; D gene: .; V gene: TRBV5-6; CDR3 DNA: TGTGCCAGCAGCCCGGGACGGATCTACGAGCAGTACTTC; CDR3 protein: CASSPGRIYEQYF
clone size: few; CDR3 length: 15; J gene: TRBJ2-1; D gene: .; V gene: TRBV2; CDR3 DNA: TGTGCCAGCGCCCCTTCAGGGAGCTCCTACAATGAGCAGTTCTTC; CDR3 protein: CASAPSGSSYNEQFF
clone size: many; CDR3 length: 15; J gene: TRBJ2-7; D gene: .; V gene: TRBV7-2; CDR3 DNA: TGTGCCAGCAGCACAGTTTCAGGCGAGATGAACGAGCAGTACTTC; CDR3 protein: CASSTVSGEMNEQYF
clone size: few; CDR3 length: 15; J gene: TRBJ1-1; D gene: .; V gene: TRBV29-1; CDR3 DNA: TGCAGCGTTGATAAACCGGGGGGCTGGAACACTGAAGCTTTCTTT; CDR3 protein: CSVDKPGGWNTEAFF
clone size: many; CDR3 length: 16; J gene: TRBJ1-4; D gene: .; V gene: TRBV29-1; CDR3 DNA: TGCAGCGTTGAAGATTGGGGGGCCCGGGTCCGGGAAAAACTGTTTTTT; CDR3 protein: CSVEDWGARVREKLFF
clone size: few; CDR3 length: 14; J gene: TRBJ1-5; D gene: TRBD1; V gene: TRBV6-5; CDR3 DNA: TGTGCCACCCGGGACAGGGTGAACTCTCAGCCCCAGCATTTT; CDR3 protein: CATRDRVNSQPQHF
clone size: .; CDR3 length: 16; J gene: TRBJ2-3; D gene: .; V gene: TRBV30; CDR3 DNA: TGTGCCTGGAATGGTGGGAGAGGGAGGACCACAGATACGCAGTATTTT; CDR3 protein: CAWNGGRGRTTDTQYF
clone size: many; CDR3 length: 16; J gene: TRBJ2-4; D gene: TRBD1; V gene: TRBV6-1; CDR3 DNA: TGTGCCAGCAGAGAGGACAGGGCCCAAGCCAAAAACATTCAGTACTTC; CDR3 protein: CASREDRAQAKNIQYF
clone size: many; CDR3 length: 15; J gene: TRBJ2-5; D gene: .; V gene: TRBV18; CDR3 DNA: TGTGCCAGCTCATCGACAGCCGTACCCCAAGAGACCCAGTACTTC; CDR3 protein: CASSSTAVPQETQYF
clone size: many; CDR3 length: 16; J gene: TRBJ1-5; D gene: .; V gene: TRBV10-3; CDR3 DNA: TGTGCCATCAGTGAGTCGATGGCAGGGACGGATCAGCCCCAGCATTTT; CDR3 protein: CAISESMAGTDQPQHF
clone size: many; CDR3 length: 14; J gene: TRBJ2-5; D gene: .; V gene: TRBV20-1; CDR3 DNA: TGCAGTGCTACCGGGACGGCAAGGGGGGAGACCCAGTACTTC; CDR3 protein: CSATGTARGETQYF
clone size: few; CDR3 length: 14; J gene: TRBJ1-6; D gene: .; V gene: TRBV6-5; CDR3 DNA: TGTGCCAGCAGTTGGGGGGACACTTATTCACCCCTCCACTTT; CDR3 protein: CASSWGDTYSPLHF
clone size: many; CDR3 length: 13; J gene: TRBJ1-2; D gene: .; V gene: TRBV7-3; CDR3 DNA: TGTGCCAGCAGCTTCGACAGCAACTATGGCTACACCTTC; CDR3 protein: CASSFDSNYGYTF
clone size: .; CDR3 length: 17; J gene: TRBJ2-3; D gene: .; V gene: TRBV10-3; CDR3 DNA: TGTGCCATCAGTGAGCCCGGCCCGGGGCAGAGCACAGATACGCAGTATTTT; CDR3 protein: CAISEPGPGQSTDTQYF
clone size: .; CDR3 length: 14; J gene: TRBJ2-1; D gene: .; V gene: TRBV9; CDR3 DNA: TGTGCCAGCAGCGTAGCCCAGGGGTGGGGCGAGCAGTTCTTC; CDR3 protein: CASSVAQGWGEQFF
clone size: many; CDR3 length: 14; J gene: TRBJ2-5; D gene: .; V gene: TRBV6-1; CDR3 DNA: TGTGCCAGCAGGGACAGCTTTTACCAAGAGACCCAGTACTTC; CDR3 protein: CASRDSFYQETQYF
clone size: many; CDR3 length: 13; J gene: TRBJ1-2; D gene: .; V gene: TRBV3-1; CDR3 DNA: TGTGCCAGCAGCCCGACAGGAGCCTTTGGCTACACCTTC; CDR3 protein: CASSPTGAFGYTF
clone size: .; CDR3 length: 14; J gene: TRBJ2-7; D gene: .; V gene: TRBV7-9; CDR3 DNA: TGTGCCAGCAGCCCCGTGGTAGCTTACAATGAGCAGTACTTC; CDR3 protein: CASSPVVAYNEQYF
clone size: once; CDR3 length: 13; J gene: TRBJ1-1; D gene: .; V gene: TRBV6-6; CDR3 DNA: TGTGCCAGCAGCCAAACAGGAAACGCTGAAGCTTTCTTT; CDR3 protein: CASSQTGNAEAFF
clone size: .; CDR3 length: 17; J gene: TRBJ1-5; D gene: .; V gene: TRBV7-2; CDR3 DNA: TGTGCCAGTTCCAAGGCGGTTAGTAGGAATAGCAATCAGCCCCAGCATTTT; CDR3 protein: CASSKAVSRNSNQPQHF
clone size: few; CDR3 length: 18; J gene: TRBJ2-2; D gene: .; V gene: TRBV20-1; CDR3 DNA: TGCAGTGCTAGAGATCCCGCGAGGGGTTTCGCGAACACCGGGGAGCTGTTTTTT; CDR3 protein: CSARDPARGFANTGELFF
clone size: many; CDR3 length: 13; J gene: TRBJ2-7; D gene: .; V gene: TRBV6-5; CDR3 DNA: TGTGCCAGCAGTTCGGACGCCTCCTACGAGCAGTACTTC; CDR3 protein: CASSSDASYEQYF
clone size: many; CDR3 length: 17; J gene: TRBJ2-1; D gene: TRBD2; V gene: TRBV4-1; CDR3 DNA: TGCGCCAGCAGCCAAGATCTGCCGGGGGGGCCTCTTAATGAGCAGTTCTTC; CDR3 protein: CASSQDLPGGPLNEQFF
clone size: many; CDR3 length: 14; J gene: TRBJ2-7; D gene: .; V gene: TRBV12-3/TRBV12-4; CDR3 DNA: TGTGCCAGCAGCAGGACAGCCATAACCCTCGAGCAGTACTTC; CDR3 protein: CASSRTAITLEQYF
clone size: many; CDR3 length: 13; J gene: TRBJ1-6; D gene: .; V gene: TRBV6-1; CDR3 DNA: TGTGCCAGCACCCTGGACACTAATTCACCCCTCCACTTT; CDR3 protein: CASTLDTNSPLHF
clone size: few; CDR3 length: 15; J gene: TRBJ1-2; D gene: .; V gene: TRBV20-1; CDR3 DNA: TGCAGTGCCACAGTAGGGGGGACGAATAACTATGGCTACACCTTC; CDR3 protein: CSATVGGTNNYGYTF
clone size: many; CDR3 length: 17; J gene: TRBJ2-1; D gene: TRBD2; V gene: TRBV6-5; CDR3 DNA: TGTGCCAGCTCCTCTTTGAGCGGGGGGGCCTCCTACAATGAGCAGTTCTTC; CDR3 protein: CASSSLSGGASYNEQFF